What follows are 10 T cell receptor beta chains derived from one specimen sequenced in a study of neurological immune-mediated disorders. TCRdb re-analysed the 5' RACE reads in MiXCR, keeping a single row per CDR3 protein. The sample records about 84,000 distinct CDR3 sequences, about a tenth being singletons. Sequences were obtained from PBMCs. The receptors here all came from a man between 35 and 55 years old in good health.

This clonotype was seen ten or more times. This sequence joins TRBV10-2 and TRBJ2-1; tentative D call: TRBD1 (5 bases). V gave up 2 bases and J gave up 10 bases, with 12 bases separating them. The CDR3 is 13 amino acids. Germline CDR1 WSHSY, CDR2 SAAADI. In nucleotides, the CDR3 is TGCGCCAGCAGTGAGCAGGGTGCCTTGGAGCAGTTCTTC. Protein sequence: CASSEQGALEQFF.

This clonotype was detected many times. The CDR3 reads CSAREEGQGTWETQYF. CDR3 DNA: TGCAGTGCTAGAGAAGAGGGACAGGGGACGTGGGAGACCCAGTACTTC. This chain connects TRBV20-1 to TRBJ2-5; 10 positions agree with TRBD1. The J segment lost 5 bases and the V segment lost 0 bases, leaving 9 bases of the junction unmatched. There are 16 residues in the CDR3. The germline CDR1 and CDR2 sequences are DFQATT and SNEGSKA (reference sequence).

The chain employs TRBV7-9 and TRBJ2-3; D might be TRBD1 (5 bases). The germline V gene has CDR1 SEHNR and CDR2 FQNEAQ (reference sequence). This CDR3 spans 15 amino acids. V lost 3 bases and J 2 bases, leaving 12 bases between the germline ends. The CDR3 loop reads CASSFQQGYTDTQYF. In DNA, the CDR3 is TGTGCCAGCAGCTTTCAGCAGGGTTACACAGATACGCAGTATTTT.

This clonotype was observed at least ten times. This chain joins TRBV12-3 or TRBV12-4 and TRBJ2-3; no firm D call. The CDR3 has 13 residues. Between the trimmed V and J ends, which lost 3 bases and 6 bases, there was a span of 10 bases. In nucleotides, the CDR3 is TGTGCCAGCAGTTTCTCCCGACCCGATACGCAGTATTTT. It encodes CASSFSRPDTQYF.

Many counts were recorded for this clonotype. The chain combines TRBV29-1 with TRBJ2-5, with D uncertain. The CDR3 has 12 residues. Trimming removed 7 bases from V and 4 bases from J, with 13 bases in between. Germline values: CDR1 SQVTM, CDR2 ANQGSEA. The chain's CDR3 is CSAESAPETQYF. The CDR3 DNA sequence: TGCAGCGCCGAATCGGCCCCAGAGACCCAGTACTTC.

This clonotype was seen ten or more times. The gene calls are TRBV6-1 and TRBJ1-1; no definite D call. CDR3 size: 13 residues. Trimming cost V 1 base and J 6 bases, with 9 bases left between them. Germline V gene sequence: CDR1 MNHNS, CDR2 SASEGT. The CDR3 loop is CASSEVRWAEAFF. CDR3 coding DNA: TGTGCCAGCAGTGAAGTTAGGTGGGCTGAAGCTTTCTTT.

This clonotype has ten or more counts. V and J are TRBV7-9 and TRBJ2-2, with D perhaps being TRBD1 or TRBD2 (5 bases each). The germline gives CDR1 SEHNR, CDR2 FQNEAQ (reference sequence). V lost 6 bases, J lost 3 bases, and 17 bases lay in between. The CDR3 sequence is 16 residues long. For the CDR3, the DNA is TGTGCCAGCAGACAACCGGGACGTCGGGACACCGGGGAGCTGTTTTTT. Its protein is CASRQPGRRDTGELFF. The variable domain in full, completed from reference TRBV7-9 and TRBJ2-2, reads DTGVSQNPRHKITKRGQNVTFRCDPISEHNRLYWYRQTLGQGPEFLTYFQNEAQLEKSRLLSDRFSAERPKGSFSTLEIQRTEQGDSAMYLCASRQPGRRDTGELFFGEGSRLTVL.

This clonotype occurred many times. The chain combines TRBV14 with TRBJ1-2, with TRBD1 matching 9 bases. The CDR3 totals 16 residues. Trimming cost V 4 bases and J 2 bases; bases outside gene matches: 8. Germline CDR1 and CDR2: SGHDN and FVKESK. In DNA form, the CDR3 reads TGTGCCAGCAGCCCATTACCGGGACAGGGAAACTATGGCTACACCTTC. Its protein product is CASSPLPGQGNYGYTF. The variable domain in full, completed from reference TRBV14 and TRBJ1-2, reads EAGVTQFPSHSVIEKGQTVTLRCDPISGHDNLYWYRRVMGKEIKFLLHFVKESKQDESGMPNNRFLAERTGGTYSTLKVQPAELEDSGVYFCASSPLPGQGNYGYTFGSGTRLTVV.

Note on this clonotype: Mismatch with germline at one junction end may stem from a read error. The CDR3 region is CVSSLVTSGELVF. The CDR3 coding sequence is TGTGTCAGCAGTTTAGTTACTTCCGGGGAGCTGGTTTTT. The chain recombines TRBV12-3 or TRBV12-4 with TRBJ2-2; perhaps TRBD2 as D (5 bases). The CDR3 contains 13 residues.

CDR3 sequence: CASSLPDRSYEQYF. DNA of the CDR3: TGTGCCAGCAGCCTCCCAGACCGCTCCTACGAGCAGTACTTC. The genes are TRBV6-8 and TRBJ2-7; D is unclear. V was cut by 6 bases and J by 0 bases, with 12 bases left in between. CDR1 is MNHGY, CDR2 SAAAGT, per germline. This CDR3 region has 14 residues.